This is a list of T cell receptor beta chains from one sample in a study of blood T cells in healthy people across ages. TCRdb re-derived calls from the 5' RACE reads in MiXCR, one entry per CDR3 protein. The repertoire holds hundreds of thousands of distinct CDR3 sequences, with about 30% as singletons. The source material was blood. All receptors come from a woman aged 80 or over in good health. CDR3s include the opening cysteine and the closing phenylalanine or tryptophan. Fields, in order: V gene, J gene, D gene, clone size, CDR3 DNA, CDR3 protein. The D gene is left open where the match is weak. Some rows have no size entry. The others give once, few or many, or a class for an expanded clone.

V: TRBV7-2; J: TRBJ2-3; D: NA; size: many; DNA: TGTGCCAGCAGCTTTTCTCCTAGCACAGATACGCAGTATTTT; CDR3: CASSFSPSTDTQYF
V: TRBV7-2; J: TRBJ2-7; D: NA; size: many; DNA: TGTGCCAGCAGCTTAGCGGCTGGGTTCTCCTACGAGCAGTACTTC; CDR3: CASSLAAGFSYEQYF
V: TRBV7-6; J: TRBJ2-6; D: NA; size: once; DNA: TGTGCCAGCAGCCCGATACCTTCTGGGGCCAACGTCCTGACTTTC; CDR3: CASSPIPSGANVLTF
V: TRBV4-1; J: TRBJ2-5; D: TRBD1; size: NA; DNA: TGCGCCAGCAGCCAAACACCGGGACAGAGTTTCAGGATGACCCAGTACTTC; CDR3: CASSQTPGQSFRMTQYF
V: TRBV9; J: TRBJ1-2; D: NA; size: NA; DNA: TGTGCCAGCAGCGTGGACGCGGGGAGCGGCTACACCTTC; CDR3: CASSVDAGSGYTF
V: TRBV6-6; J: TRBJ2-1; D: TRBD2; size: many; DNA: TGTGCCAGCAGTTACCAGGGACTAGCGGGGGCCGCGGATGAGCAGTTCTTC; CDR3: CASSYQGLAGAADEQFF
V: TRBV6-6; J: TRBJ2-7; D: NA; size: NA; DNA: TGTGCCGGCAGCCTAGACTACGAGCAGTACTTC; CDR3: CAGSLDYEQYF
V: TRBV11-2; J: TRBJ1-1; D: TRBD1; size: NA; DNA: TGTGCCAGCAGCCTCAGACAGGGACGGGTCCTAGAGAGGAACACTGAAGCTTTCTTT; CDR3: CASSLRQGRVLERNTEAFF
V: TRBV20-1; J: TRBJ2-5; D: TRBD1; size: NA; DNA: TGCAGTGCTGCGGTATCCGTTACAGGGGCGGTCATCCAAGAGACCCAGTACTTC; CDR3: CSAAVSVTGAVIQETQYF
V: TRBV7-8; J: TRBJ1-4; D: NA; size: NA; DNA: TGTGCCAGCAGCTTGCAGGGTTGGGATGAAAAACTGTTTTTT; CDR3: CASSLQGWDEKLFF
V: TRBV6-1; J: TRBJ2-3; D: NA; size: many; DNA: TGTGCCAGCACTCGACGGCCCGGGGGCGCAGATACGCAGTATTTT; CDR3: CASTRRPGGADTQYF
V: TRBV6-1; J: TRBJ1-5; D: NA; size: many; DNA: TGTGCCAGCAGTGAATCCTTCGATCAGCCCCAGCATTTT; CDR3: CASSESFDQPQHF
V: TRBV28; J: TRBJ1-6; D: TRBD1; size: NA; DNA: TGTGCCAGCAGTTTAGGGCTACAGGGGGCGCGATTAGGTTCACCCCTCCACTTT; CDR3: CASSLGLQGARLGSPLHF
V: TRBV30; J: TRBJ1-1; D: TRBD1; size: many; DNA: TGTGCCTGGGGTCAAGGACAGGAGAACACTGAAGCTTTCTTT; CDR3: CAWGQGQENTEAFF
V: TRBV7-8; J: TRBJ2-3; D: TRBD2; size: many; DNA: TGTGCCAGCCGAGTCTCACTAGCGGTACATACGCAGTATTTT; CDR3: CASRVSLAVHTQYF
V: TRBV2; J: TRBJ1-2; D: NA; size: many; DNA: TGTGCCAGCAGTGAGCCGGGAGCGGGACAAGGGAGAGGCTACACCTTC; CDR3: CASSEPGAGQGRGYTF
V: TRBV12-3/TRBV12-4; J: TRBJ1-4; D: NA; size: NA; DNA: TGTGCCAGCAGTTGGCAGGGTAGTGGAGAAAAACTGTTTTTT; CDR3: CASSWQGSGEKLFF
V: TRBV6-5; J: TRBJ2-6; D: TRBD1; size: many; DNA: TGTGCCAGCAGTCACGGGACAGGGACCTCTGGGGCCAACGTCCTGACTTTC; CDR3: CASSHGTGTSGANVLTF
V: TRBV20-1; J: TRBJ1-1; D: NA; size: NA; DNA: TGCAGTGCTCGAGGGGGGTGGGAAGCTTTCTTT; CDR3: CSARGGWEAFF
V: TRBV7-8; J: TRBJ2-7; D: NA; size: many; DNA: TGTGCCAGCAGCCCGCCGGGCCTGGCTGGGCAGCAGTACTTC; CDR3: CASSPPGLAGQQYF
V: TRBV4-3; J: TRBJ2-7; D: NA; size: NA; DNA: TGCGCCAGCAGCCAAGATCACGATCCGGGGGCTGACTACGAGCAGTGCTTC; CDR3: CASSQDHDPGADYEQCF
V: TRBV6-6; J: TRBJ1-1; D: TRBD1; size: NA; DNA: TGTGCCAGCAGTGTGGGACAGGGGAAGTTGAACACTGAAGCTTTCTTT; CDR3: CASSVGQGKLNTEAFF
V: TRBV5-1; J: TRBJ2-1; D: NA; size: many; DNA: TGCGCCAGCAGCCCCGACAGCCGCGAGCAGTTCTTC; CDR3: CASSPDSREQFF
V: TRBV28; J: TRBJ2-7; D: TRBD2; size: NA; DNA: TGTGCCAGCACCTTCAGCGGGGGCCGCCTCAATGAGCAGTACTTC; CDR3: CASTFSGGRLNEQYF
V: TRBV20-1; J: TRBJ1-2; D: NA; size: many; DNA: TGCAGTGCTAGAACCACACCGCCCTATGGCTACACCTTC; CDR3: CSARTTPPYGYTF
V: TRBV5-6; J: TRBJ2-1; D: NA; size: many; DNA: TGTGCCAGCAGCTGGGACGCGGTCTACAATGAGCAGTTCTTC; CDR3: CASSWDAVYNEQFF
V: TRBV7-2; J: TRBJ1-1; D: NA; size: NA; DNA: TGTGCCAGCAGCAATATTGGAATGAGAGAGGCTTTCTTT; CDR3: CASSNIGMREAFF
V: TRBV6-6; J: TRBJ2-7; D: TRBD1; size: many; DNA: TGTGCCAGCAGGAGGGACAGGGTCCTATACGAGCAGTACTTC; CDR3: CASRRDRVLYEQYF
V: TRBV7-2; J: TRBJ1-5; D: TRBD1; size: NA; DNA: TGTGCCAGCAGCCTATCCACAGGGGCAGGCCAGCCCCAGCATTTT; CDR3: CASSLSTGAGQPQHF
V: TRBV5-4; J: TRBJ1-4; D: NA; size: NA; DNA: TGTGCCAGCAGCTTGATGGGGGCGACTAATGAAAAACTGTTTTTT; CDR3: CASSLMGATNEKLFF
V: TRBV20-1; J: TRBJ1-5; D: NA; size: many; DNA: TGCAGTGCTAGGTCTATAACCGGGACTAGCAATCAGCCCCAGCATTTT; CDR3: CSARSITGTSNQPQHF
V: TRBV30; J: TRBJ2-4; D: NA; size: NA; DNA: TGTGCCTGGAGTGTTTCCGGGGGCTGGGCCAAAAACATTCAGTACTTC; CDR3: CAWSVSGGWAKNIQYF
V: TRBV6-6; J: TRBJ1-1; D: NA; size: many; DNA: TGTGCCAGCAGTTTCGGCCAGGGGAACACTGAAGCTTTCTTT; CDR3: CASSFGQGNTEAFF
V: TRBV5-1; J: TRBJ1-2; D: NA; size: many; DNA: TGCGCCAGCTCCCCGGACGGCCGCTATGGCTACACCTTC; CDR3: CASSPDGRYGYTF
V: TRBV10-3; J: TRBJ2-1; D: TRBD2; size: NA; DNA: TGTGCCATCAGTGAGCCAGTAGCGGGAGGGTGGAATGAGCAGTTCTTC; CDR3: CAISEPVAGGWNEQFF
V: TRBV20-1; J: TRBJ2-1; D: TRBD2; size: many; DNA: TGCAGTGCTACTCCGCTAGCGGGGTATTACAATGAGCAGTTCTTC; CDR3: CSATPLAGYYNEQFF
V: TRBV5-6; J: TRBJ2-7; D: TRBD1; size: many; DNA: TGTGCCAGCAGCAATAGCGGACAGGGGGCGTGGGAGCAGTACTTC; CDR3: CASSNSGQGAWEQYF
V: TRBV5-1; J: TRBJ1-1; D: NA; size: many; DNA: TGCGCCAGCAGCCCATTGACAGGGAACACTGAAGCTTTCTTT; CDR3: CASSPLTGNTEAFF
V: TRBV20-1; J: TRBJ1-4; D: NA; size: many; DNA: TGCAGTGCTAGAGGCGGGCTGAGGGAAAAACTGTTTTTT; CDR3: CSARGGLREKLFF
V: TRBV19; J: TRBJ2-2; D: NA; size: NA; DNA: TGTGCTGGGGCAAACCCGAACACCGGGGAGCTGTTTTTT; CDR3: CAGANPNTGELFF
V: TRBV3-1; J: TRBJ2-1; D: NA; size: NA; DNA: TGTGCCAGCAGCCAAGAATCGGGGGTGTCCTACAATGAGCAGTTCTTC; CDR3: CASSQESGVSYNEQFF
V: TRBV12-3/TRBV12-4; J: TRBJ2-7; D: NA; size: many; DNA: TGTGCCAGCAGTCGAGGCAACTACGAGCAGTACTTC; CDR3: CASSRGNYEQYF
V: TRBV25-1; J: TRBJ2-1; D: NA; size: many; DNA: TGTGCCAGCAGTGAGTCCTGGGGTGACAATGAGCAGTTCTTC; CDR3: CASSESWGDNEQFF
V: TRBV6-5; J: TRBJ2-7; D: NA; size: many; DNA: TGTGCCAGCAGTTACAGGGCGGCGGGGACCGCCTACGAGCAGTACTTC; CDR3: CASSYRAAGTAYEQYF
V: TRBV6-6; J: TRBJ2-7; D: NA; size: few; DNA: TGTGCCAGCAGTTACGATCGGGGCTACGAGCAGTACTTC; CDR3: CASSYDRGYEQYF
V: TRBV7-2; J: TRBJ2-1; D: NA; size: many; DNA: TGTGCCAGCAGCTTAGGTGATGGCGGGGCGGGGTACAATGAGCAGTTCTTC; CDR3: CASSLGDGGAGYNEQFF
V: TRBV20-1; J: TRBJ2-4; D: NA; size: many; DNA: TGCAGTGCTAGAGATCAGGGACGGATAAGCTCAACAAACATTCAGTACTTC; CDR3: CSARDQGRISSTNIQYF
V: TRBV6-5; J: TRBJ2-3; D: TRBD1; size: many; DNA: TGTGCCAGCAGCCTACAGGGGGCGAGCACAGATACGCAGTATTTT; CDR3: CASSLQGASTDTQYF
V: TRBV7-2; J: TRBJ2-3; D: TRBD2; size: NA; DNA: TGTGCCAGCAGCCTCTATCCTAGCGGGGGGGGGAATACGCAGTATTTT; CDR3: CASSLYPSGGGNTQYF
V: TRBV5-1; J: TRBJ2-7; D: NA; size: many; DNA: TGCGCCAGCAGCTTGGAAACCGCAGGCTCCTACGAGCAGTACTTC; CDR3: CASSLETAGSYEQYF
V: TRBV6-6; J: TRBJ2-7; D: NA; size: many; DNA: TGTGCCAGCAGTTCGCCCCGGCAGGGGCGCTACGAGCAGTACTTC; CDR3: CASSSPRQGRYEQYF
V: TRBV28; J: TRBJ1-2; D: TRBD1; size: NA; DNA: TGTGCCAGCAGTACCACCACAGGGGGCGCGGAAGGCTACACCTTC; CDR3: CASSTTTGGAEGYTF
V: TRBV6-2/TRBV6-3; J: TRBJ1-5; D: NA; size: many; DNA: TGTGCCAGCAGAGATAGCAATCAGCCCCAGCATTTT; CDR3: CASRDSNQPQHF
V: TRBV20-1; J: TRBJ1-4; D: NA; size: NA; DNA: TGCAGTGCTAGAGATCTCTCGAGGGGAGGTGAAAAACTGTTTTTT; CDR3: CSARDLSRGGEKLFF
V: TRBV6-1; J: TRBJ2-7; D: NA; size: many; DNA: TGTGCCAGCAGTGAAGCACAGCCTCCTTACGAGCAGTACTTC; CDR3: CASSEAQPPYEQYF